This T cell receptor beta chain was profiled in a study of cytomegalovirus exposure and HLA in healthy donors. Though probably carrying unrecorded immune exposures, donors were nominally healthy at sampling. This PCR relied on a set of 60 Vbeta primers and 13 Jbeta primers. The protocol was immunoSEQ multiplex PCR, while the TCRdb copy is restricted to in-frame clones and leaves out a portion. The sample shows 220,000 or so clones, under 80% of them seen only once. About this clone: No antigen is known for it.

V was clipped by 5 bases and J by 5 bases; unmatched bases: 6. CDR1 is PRHDT and CDR2 is FYEKMQ in the germline V gene (reference sequence). CDR3 length: 15 amino acids. Study-wide points: Later on, a genetic analysis was performed. It linked a missense variant in DCLRE1C with V- and J-gene trimming of TCR beta. Presence/absence comparisons presumed near-even sequencing depth among donors.

Material for sequencing was PBMCs. The sequence derives from a woman under 40 in good health and CMV-seronegative. This chain joins TRBV13 and TRBJ2-1; 10 bases fit TRBD2. The CDR3 DNA sequence: TGTGCCAGCAGCGAAATGGGGACTAGCGACAATGAGCAGTTCTTC. Protein product: CASSEMGTSDNEQFF.